This TCR beta chain was obtained from a study of T cells in Graves' hyperthyroidism and ophthalmopathy (dated by TCRdb to between 2019 and 2020). For the study in its entirety: Peripheral blood was sampled at the time of initial diagnosis, prior to any treatment. An independent validation cohort of around 19 hyperthyroidism patients and approximately 16 patients who later progressed to ophthalmopathy tested prospective prediction of ophthalmopathy. Once sampling was done, hyperthyroidism patients were given methimazole at a starting dose of 30 mg daily, whereas ophthalmopathy patients were given high-dose intravenous methylprednisolone. The 100 or so discovery patients were divided at random into training and test sets in a 7:3 ratio. A discovery cohort of approximately 97 patients, 43 with Graves' ophthalmopathy and 55 to 65 with stable Graves' hyperthyroidism, was used to find distinguishing TCR V-J signatures. The paper reports TCR Vbeta CDR3 sequencing of 135 peripheral blood samples: 40 to 45 ophthalmopathy, some 80 hyperthyroidism and around 17 progressor patients. In more than 5 Graves' hyperthyroidism patients, the study also compared T-cell repertoires from thyroid tissue with T-cell repertoires from blood.

Stable Graves' hyperthyroidism was defined as the absence of progression to ophthalmopathy over 18 months of follow-up. Hyperthyroidism patients were newly diagnosed, had a disease duration of under 2 months, and were aged 18 to 65 years. The study excluded patients with uncontrolled infections, other autoimmune diseases, pregnancy or lactation. Diagnoses relied on clinical symptoms, serum thyroxine and TRAb, thyroid ultrasound and orbital computed tomography. Ficoll-Paque density gradient centrifugation was used to isolate PBMCs from about 10 ml of fresh peripheral blood. Total RNA was extracted with Trizol reagent, and quality was checked on an Agilent 2100 Bioanalyzer. Notes on this clonotype: This clone's antigen is unknown. Per-base quality was not reported, and no clone a single base away is much larger than it.

What the research found in general, with its limitations: No statistical method was used to set the sample size in advance, and investigators knew the group allocation. In validation, progression to ophthalmopathy was predicted by the model with 65% to 71% sensitivity and 72% to 85% specificity, a median of approximately 6.5 months before onset. A model built on a 13 V-J signature distinguished ophthalmopathy from stable hyperthyroidism, reaching 87.88% sensitivity and about 81% specificity in cross-validation and 80%/75% in testing. Most expanded thyroid clonotypes (frequency above 0.001) were also detected in blood, suggesting blood repertoires may reflect thyroid immune responses.

The TCR beta CDR3 regions were amplified from RNA transcripts. The first round of RT-PCR for the TCR CDR3 was performed with the HTBI primer set and the Qiagen OneStep RT-PCR kit. Libraries were constructed in a second round of multiplex PCR, after which size selection and purification were performed. Paired-end sequencing of the libraries was performed with 100 bp reads on an Illumina HiSeq2000. In the source study's methods: Raw data were processed with SOAPnuke, discarding reads with adapters, uncalled bases, mean Phred below 15, or no exact constant-primer or identifier match. High-quality paired reads were merged with COPE v1.2.5, and unique nucleotide sequences were defined as clonotypes. MiTCR v1.1 was used to align the clonotypes against IMGT TRBV, TRBD and TRBJ reference segments. The analysis was restricted to V-J combinations with a frequency above 0.0001, which together covered approximately 99% of the repertoires. The TCS score was defined as F50 (clonal expansion) divided by E x V (chaos), with BLOSUM62-based TCRdist calculated between CDR3 peptides within each V-J. Welch's t-statistics and random forest reduced roughly 500 V-J features to fewer than 15, which were used in a naive Bayes classifier (R e1071). TCRdb's own reprocessing of the public reads used fastp at Q25 and MiXCR and kept productive beta chains. One record per CDR3 amino acid sequence lists the most common genes and DNA. The V and J calls and clone size come from TCRdb's table, not from the authors' own analysis. The sample contains 540,000 or so distinct CDR3 sequences, 15% to 19% of them found a single time. The ten largest clones capture 7.3% of the sample.

Including the terminal cysteine and phenylalanine, the CDR3 comprises 16 residues. Here the CDR3 DNA is all that survives: 48 bases in frame from base 1. The germline V gene gives CDR1 as SGHTA and CDR2 as FQGNSA. The germline V and J ends show losses of 5 bases and 2 bases respectively, and no gene match explains 4 bases of the junction. The TCR originated in a woman aged 25-40 years with Graves' hyperthyroidism. Recombination joined TRBV7-2 with TRBJ2-3, and 13 junction bases match TRBD2. The sequenced sample consisted of blood. The CDR3 is CASSIGLAGDTDTQYF. The DNA reads as follows: TGTGCCAGCAGCATCGGACTAGCGGGAGACACAGATACGCAGTATTTT.